The present entry profiles one TCR beta chain with its context. Its antigen is currently not known. No base quality information exists; no much larger clone differs at one position. These data are taken from a study of a mutant IDH1 vaccine in newly diagnosed glioma (dated by TCRdb to the early 2020s). Study-wide context: Vaccination was initiated 4-6 weeks after radiotherapy alone, or concurrently with temozolomide cycles in the chemotherapy-containing groups. Peripheral blood was drawn at six visits: V03 (baseline), V05, V07, V10, V12 and V13. Before enrollment, patients had received standard therapy of radiotherapy alone, temozolomide alone, or radiochemotherapy with temozolomide; most received the combination. Of the 32 patients who were treated, approximately 60% were male and about 40% were female, and the mean age was roughly 40 years. The week-35 safety follow-up was designated visit V12, and the week-47 end of study was designated visit V13. For exploratory analyses, longitudinal TCRB deep sequencing was carried out in about two dozen treated patients wherever samples were available. Results the study describes overall, beyond this receptor: The authors stated that sample limitations prevented analyses of patient blood samples from being reproduced. PBMC samples for TCRB deep sequencing were selected based on availability. Pseudoprogression seemed to be unrelated to changes in the top peripheral T cell clonotypes found by TCRB sequencing. Across multiple MHC alleles, vaccine-induced immune responses were seen in nearly 95% of patients.

The germline V gene supplies CDR1 MGHRA and CDR2 YSYEKL. V loses 0 bases, J loses 3 bases, and the germline ends lie 11 bases apart. The CDR3 runs 15 residues from the cysteine to the phenylalanine. Just the 45-base CDR3 DNA is kept, in frame starting at base 1. The time point label corresponds to: week 47, end of study. Every vaccine dose consisted of 300 ug of a 20-mer mutant IDH1 peptide in Montanide, administered subcutaneously together with topical imiquimod. Across visits V03 through V10, patients got a total of eight vaccinations, given in weeks 1, 3, 5, 7, 11, 15, 19 and 23. The donors had newly diagnosed IDH1-mutant astrocytomas of WHO grade 3 or 4 that showed loss of nuclear ATRX. The samples were drawn from NOA16, a multicentre, single-arm, open-label phase I trial in Germany that tested a mutant IDH1 peptide vaccine in humans for the first time. Genomic DNA for TCRB sequencing was isolated from EDTA blood with the DNeasy Blood and Tissue Kit.

Libraries were built with the immunoSEQ multiplex PCR assay. Rearranged TCR beta chain sequences were amplified with the hsTCRB Kit following the manufacturer's protocol. Sequencing of TCRB libraries was carried out on an Illumina MiSeq. For the original study's pipeline: Demultiplexing, trimming and gene mapping were performed with the kit vendor's proprietary platform. TCRdb stores this immuneACCESS table with in-frame sequences only. Part of the clones is absent; in the studies checked, under half of the shortfall reflects unresolved V genes, and no reason is known for the rest. The V and J calls and clone size are taken from that table; D and trimming were inferred from the DNA. The sample profile shows about 85,000 clones; over 85% of them were found once. The biggest ten clones account for 0.75% to 0.95% of the sample.

The material was PBMCs, obtained from a glioma patient whose treatment included an IDH1 peptide vaccine. Rearrangement joined TRBV4-1 to TRBJ1-1; the D gene cannot be resolved reliably. This TCR was recovered from a woman between 45 and 65 years old with glioma. CDR3 protein: CASSQEEGVDTEAFF. The sequence in DNA is TGCGCCAGCAGCCAAGAGGAGGGAGTAGACACTGAAGCTTTCTTT.